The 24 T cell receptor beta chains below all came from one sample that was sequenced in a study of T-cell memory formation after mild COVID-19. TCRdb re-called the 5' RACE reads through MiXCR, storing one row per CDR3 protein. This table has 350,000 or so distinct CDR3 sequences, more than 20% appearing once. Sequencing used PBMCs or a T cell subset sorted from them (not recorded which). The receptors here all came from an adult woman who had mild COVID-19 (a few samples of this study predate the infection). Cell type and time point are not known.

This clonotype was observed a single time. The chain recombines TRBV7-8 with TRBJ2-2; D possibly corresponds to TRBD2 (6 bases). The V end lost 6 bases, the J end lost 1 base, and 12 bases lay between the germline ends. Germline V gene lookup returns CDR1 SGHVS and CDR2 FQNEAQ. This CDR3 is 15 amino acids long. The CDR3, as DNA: TGTGCCAGCAGGTCGGGACTGCGGAACACCGGGGAGCTGTTTTTT. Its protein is CASRSGLRNTGELFF. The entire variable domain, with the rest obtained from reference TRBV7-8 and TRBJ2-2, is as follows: GAGVSQSPRYKVAKRGQDVALRCDPISGHVSLFWYQQALGQGPEFLTYFQNEAQLDKSGLPSDRFFAERPEGSVSTLKIQRTQQEDSAVYLCASRSGLRNTGELFFGEGSRLTVL.

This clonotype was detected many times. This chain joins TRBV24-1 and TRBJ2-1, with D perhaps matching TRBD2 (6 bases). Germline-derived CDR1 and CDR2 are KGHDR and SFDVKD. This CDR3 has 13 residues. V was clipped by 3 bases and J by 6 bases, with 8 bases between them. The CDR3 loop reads CATSDAGGNEQFF. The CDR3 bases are TGTGCCACCAGTGATGCCGGGGGCAATGAGCAGTTCTTC.

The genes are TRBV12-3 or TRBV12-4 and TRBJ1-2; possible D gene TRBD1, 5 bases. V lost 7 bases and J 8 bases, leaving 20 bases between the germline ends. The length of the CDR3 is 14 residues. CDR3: CASNLNGAGSGYTF. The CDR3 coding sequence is TGTGCCAGCAACCTGAACGGCGCAGGGTCGGGCTACACCTTC.

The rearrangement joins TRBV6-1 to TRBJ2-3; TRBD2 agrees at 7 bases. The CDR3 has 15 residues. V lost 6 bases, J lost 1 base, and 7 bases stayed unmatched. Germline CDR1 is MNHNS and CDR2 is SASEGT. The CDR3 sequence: CASRGLLAGTDTQYF. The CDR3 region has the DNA TGTGCCAGCAGAGGCCTGCTAGCGGGCACAGATACGCAGTATTTT.

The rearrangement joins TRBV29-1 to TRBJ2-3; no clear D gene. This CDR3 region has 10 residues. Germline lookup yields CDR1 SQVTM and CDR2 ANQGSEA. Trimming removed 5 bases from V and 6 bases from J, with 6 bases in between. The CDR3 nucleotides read TGCAGCGTTCGTAAGGATACGCAGTATTTT. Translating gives CSVRKDTQYF.

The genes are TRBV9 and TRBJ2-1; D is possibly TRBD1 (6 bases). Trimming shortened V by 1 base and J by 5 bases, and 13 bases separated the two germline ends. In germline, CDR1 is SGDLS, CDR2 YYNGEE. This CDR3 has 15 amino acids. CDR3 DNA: TGTGCCAGCAGCGTACACCCAACAGGGAACAATGAGCAGTTCTTC. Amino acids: CASSVHPTGNNEQFF. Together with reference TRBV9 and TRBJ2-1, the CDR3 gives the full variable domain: DSGVTQTPKHLITATGQRVTLRCSPRSGDLSVYWYQQSLDQGLQFLIQYYNGEERAKGNILERFSAQQFPDLHSELNLSSLELGDSALYFCASSVHPTGNNEQFFGPGTRLTVL.

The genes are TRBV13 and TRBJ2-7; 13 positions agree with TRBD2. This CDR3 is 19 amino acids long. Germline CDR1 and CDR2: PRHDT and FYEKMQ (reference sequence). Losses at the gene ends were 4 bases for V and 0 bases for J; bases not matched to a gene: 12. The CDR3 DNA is TGTGCCAGCAGCTCCCCTCCGGGACTAGCGGGGCATAGCTCCTACGAGCAGTACTTC. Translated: CASSSPPGLAGHSSYEQYF.

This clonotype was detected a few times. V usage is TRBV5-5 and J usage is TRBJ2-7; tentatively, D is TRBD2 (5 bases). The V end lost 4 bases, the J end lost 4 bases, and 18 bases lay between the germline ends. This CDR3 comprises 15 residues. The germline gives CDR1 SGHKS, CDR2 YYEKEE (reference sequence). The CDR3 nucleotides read TGTGCCAGCAGCCCCATACCGGGATCGGTTTACGAGCAGTACTTC. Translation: CASSPIPGSVYEQYF.

The CDR3 loop reads CASSIAGSGANVLTF. DNA of the CDR3: TGTGCCAGTAGTATAGCTGGGTCTGGGGCCAACGTCCTGACTTTC. The chain uses TRBV19 and TRBJ2-6; no clear D gene. This CDR3 is built from 15 residues. V was trimmed by 1 base and J by 1 base, leaving 5 bases between them. Germline-derived CDR1 and CDR2 are LNHDA and SQIVND (reference sequence).

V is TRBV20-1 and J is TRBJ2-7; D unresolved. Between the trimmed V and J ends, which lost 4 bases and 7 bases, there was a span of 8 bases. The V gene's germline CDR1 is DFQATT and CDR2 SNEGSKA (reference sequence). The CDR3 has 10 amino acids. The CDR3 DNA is TGCAGTGCTACCCCGCGGGAGCAGTACTTC. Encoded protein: CSATPREQYF.

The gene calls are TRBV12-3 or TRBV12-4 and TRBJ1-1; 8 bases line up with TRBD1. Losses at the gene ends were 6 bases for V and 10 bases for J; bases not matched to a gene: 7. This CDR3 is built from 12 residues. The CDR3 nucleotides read TGTGCCAGCAGCTTGGACAGGGTCGTAGCTTTCTTT. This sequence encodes CASSLDRVVAFF.

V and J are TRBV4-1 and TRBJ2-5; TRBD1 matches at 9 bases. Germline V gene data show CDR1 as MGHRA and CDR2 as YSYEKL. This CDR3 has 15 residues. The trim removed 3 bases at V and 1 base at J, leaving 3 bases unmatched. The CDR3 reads CASSHQTGGQETQYF. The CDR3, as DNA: TGCGCCAGCAGCCACCAGACAGGGGGCCAAGAGACCCAGTACTTC.

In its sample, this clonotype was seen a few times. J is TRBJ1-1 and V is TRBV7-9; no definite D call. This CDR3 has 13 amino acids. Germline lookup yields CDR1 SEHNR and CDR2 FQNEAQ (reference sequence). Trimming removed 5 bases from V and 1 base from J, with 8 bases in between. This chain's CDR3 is CASSGRQNTEAFF. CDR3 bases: TGTGCCAGCAGCGGCCGGCAGAACACTGAAGCTTTCTTT.

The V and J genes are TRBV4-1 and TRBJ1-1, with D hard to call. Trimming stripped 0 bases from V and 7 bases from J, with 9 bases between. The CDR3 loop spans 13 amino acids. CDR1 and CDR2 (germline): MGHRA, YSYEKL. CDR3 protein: CASSQEGHLEAFF. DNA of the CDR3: TGCGCCAGCAGCCAAGAAGGGCACCTTGAAGCTTTCTTT.

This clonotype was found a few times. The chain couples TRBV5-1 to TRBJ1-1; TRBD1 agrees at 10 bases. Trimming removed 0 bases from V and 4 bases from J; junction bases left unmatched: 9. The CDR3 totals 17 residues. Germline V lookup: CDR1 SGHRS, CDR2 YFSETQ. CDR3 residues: CASSLARLRTGGTEAFF. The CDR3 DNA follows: TGCGCCAGCAGCTTGGCCAGACTTCGGACAGGGGGCACTGAAGCTTTCTTT.

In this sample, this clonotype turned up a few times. The CDR3 DNA reads as TGCGCCAGCAGCCAAGCGGGAGGGAGGGGGGCCTACGAGCAGTACTTC. Residues: CASSQAGGRGAYEQYF. The chain uses TRBV4-3 and TRBJ2-7, with TRBD2 identical over 8 bases. Germline V gene sequence: CDR1 LGHNA, CDR2 YSLEER. V shed 1 base, J shed 2 bases, and the junction held 7 bases outside the gene matches. The CDR3 runs to 16 residues.

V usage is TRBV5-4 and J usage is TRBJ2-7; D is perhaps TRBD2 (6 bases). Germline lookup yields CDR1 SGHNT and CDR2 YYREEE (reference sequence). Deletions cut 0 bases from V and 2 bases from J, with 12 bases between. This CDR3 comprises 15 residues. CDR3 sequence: CASSLVPGATYEQYF. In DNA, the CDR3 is TGTGCCAGCAGCTTGGTACCGGGAGCTACCTACGAGCAGTACTTC.

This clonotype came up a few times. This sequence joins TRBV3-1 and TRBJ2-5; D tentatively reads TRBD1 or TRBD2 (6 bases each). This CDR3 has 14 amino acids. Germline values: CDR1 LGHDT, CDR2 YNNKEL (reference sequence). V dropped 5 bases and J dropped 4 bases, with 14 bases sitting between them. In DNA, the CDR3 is TGTGCCAGCAGCTCTAGTGGGGGGCCAGAGACCCAGTACTTC. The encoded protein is CASSSSGGPETQYF.

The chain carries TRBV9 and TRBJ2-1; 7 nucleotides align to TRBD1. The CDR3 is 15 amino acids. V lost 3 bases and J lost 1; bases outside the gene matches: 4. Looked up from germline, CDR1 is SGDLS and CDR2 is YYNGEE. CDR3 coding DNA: TGTGCCAGCAGCGCCACGGGACAGTCCTACAATGAGCAGTTCTTC. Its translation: CASSATGQSYNEQFF.

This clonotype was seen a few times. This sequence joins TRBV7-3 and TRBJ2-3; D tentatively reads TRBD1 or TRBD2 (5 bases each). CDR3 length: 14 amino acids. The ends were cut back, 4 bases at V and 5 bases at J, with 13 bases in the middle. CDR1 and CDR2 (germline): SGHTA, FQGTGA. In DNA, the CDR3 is TGTGCCAGCAGCTCCGGGGCCTTAGGAGATACGCAGTATTTT. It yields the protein CASSSGALGDTQYF. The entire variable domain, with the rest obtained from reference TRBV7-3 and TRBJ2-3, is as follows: GAGVSQTPSNKVTEKGKYVELRCDPISGHTALYWYRQSLGQGPEFLIYFQGTGAADDSGLPNDRFFAVRPEGSVSTLKIQRTERGDSAVYLCASSSGALGDTQYFGPGTRLTVL.

DNA for the CDR3: TGCGCCAGCAGCTTGGCCGGACAGGGGACACTCTACGAGCAGTACTTC. Amino acid sequence: CASSLAGQGTLYEQYF. The chain carries TRBV5-1 and TRBJ2-7, with TRBD1 matching 9 bases. The CDR3 is made up of 16 amino acids. Trimming removed 0 bases from V and 3 bases from J; junction bases left unmatched: 7. Per the germline V gene, CDR1 is SGHRS and CDR2 is YFSETQ. Complete variable domain (other parts from reference TRBV5-1 and TRBJ2-7): KAGVTQTPRYLIKTRGQQVTLSCSPISGHRSVSWYQQTPGQGLQFLFEYFSETQRNKGNFPGRFSGRQFSNSRSEMNVSTLELGDSALYLCASSLAGQGTLYEQYFGPGTRLTVT.

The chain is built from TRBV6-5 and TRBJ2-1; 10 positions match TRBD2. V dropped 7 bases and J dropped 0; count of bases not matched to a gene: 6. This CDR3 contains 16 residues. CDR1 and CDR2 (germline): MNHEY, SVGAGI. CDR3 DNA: TGTGCCAGCACCAAATCTAGCGGGGGCTCCTACAATGAGCAGTTCTTC. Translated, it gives CASTKSSGGSYNEQFF.

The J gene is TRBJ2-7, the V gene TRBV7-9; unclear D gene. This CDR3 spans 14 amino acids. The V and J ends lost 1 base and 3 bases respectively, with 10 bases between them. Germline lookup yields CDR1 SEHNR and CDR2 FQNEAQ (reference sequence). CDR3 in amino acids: CASSLGPGFYEQYF. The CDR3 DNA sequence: TGTGCCAGCAGCTTAGGGCCGGGTTTCTACGAGCAGTACTTC. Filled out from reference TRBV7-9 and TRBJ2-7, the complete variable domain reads DTGVSQNPRHKITKRGQNVTFRCDPISEHNRLYWYRQTLGQGPEFLTYFQNEAQLEKSRLLSDRFSAERPKGSFSTLEIQRTEQGDSAMYLCASSLGPGFYEQYFGPGTRLTVT.

The CDR3 is CASSLNRAGELFF. The CDR3 region has the DNA TGTGCCAGCAGCTTAAATAGGGCCGGGGAGCTGTTTTTT. This chain joins TRBV7-2 and TRBJ2-2; D not resolved. Between the trimmed V and J ends, which lost 2 bases and 6 bases, there was a span of 7 bases. The CDR3 spans 13 residues. Germline V gene lookup returns CDR1 SGHTA and CDR2 FQGNSA. Full variable domain (missing parts from reference TRBV7-2 and TRBJ2-2): GAGVSQSPSNKVTEKGKDVELRCDPISGHTALYWYRQSLGQGLEFLIYFQGNSAPDKSGLPSDRFSAERTGGSVSTLTIQRTQQEDSAVYLCASSLNRAGELFFGEGSRLTVL.